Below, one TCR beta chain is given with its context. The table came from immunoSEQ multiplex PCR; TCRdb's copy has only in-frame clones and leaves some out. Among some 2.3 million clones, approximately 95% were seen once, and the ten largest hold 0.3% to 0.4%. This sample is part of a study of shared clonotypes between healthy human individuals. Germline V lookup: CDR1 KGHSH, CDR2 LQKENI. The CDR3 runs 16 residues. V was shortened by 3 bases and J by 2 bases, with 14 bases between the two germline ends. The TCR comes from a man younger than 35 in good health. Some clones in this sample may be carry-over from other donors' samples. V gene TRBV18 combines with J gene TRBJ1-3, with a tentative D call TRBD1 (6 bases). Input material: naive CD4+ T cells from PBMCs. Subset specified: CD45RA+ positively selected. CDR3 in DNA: TGTGCCAGCTCACCGAGGGGGGACTTTGCTGGAAACACCATATATTTT. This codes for CASSPRGDFAGNTIYF.